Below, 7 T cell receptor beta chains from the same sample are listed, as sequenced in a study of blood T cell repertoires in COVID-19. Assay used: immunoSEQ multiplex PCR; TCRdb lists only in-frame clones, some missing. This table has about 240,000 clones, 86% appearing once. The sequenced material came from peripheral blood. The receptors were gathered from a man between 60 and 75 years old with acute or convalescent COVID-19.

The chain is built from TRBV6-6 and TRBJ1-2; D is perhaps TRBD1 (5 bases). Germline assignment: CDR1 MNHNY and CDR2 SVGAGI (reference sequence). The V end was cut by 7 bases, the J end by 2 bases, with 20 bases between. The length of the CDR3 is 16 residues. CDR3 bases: TGTGCCAGCAATCGATCCCCGGACACTCCCAACTATGGCTACACCTTC. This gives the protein CASNRSPDTPNYGYTF.

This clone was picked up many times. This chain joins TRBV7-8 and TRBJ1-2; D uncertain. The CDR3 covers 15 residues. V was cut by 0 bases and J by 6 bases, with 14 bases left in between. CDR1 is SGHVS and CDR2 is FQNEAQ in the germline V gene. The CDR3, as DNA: TGTGCCAGCAGCTTAGCCGGCGGGTCCCCCAATGGCTACACCTTC. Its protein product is CASSLAGGSPNGYTF.

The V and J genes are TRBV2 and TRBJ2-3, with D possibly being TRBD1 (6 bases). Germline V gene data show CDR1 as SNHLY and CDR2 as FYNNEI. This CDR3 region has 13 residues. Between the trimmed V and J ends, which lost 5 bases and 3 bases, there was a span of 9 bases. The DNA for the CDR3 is TGTGCCAGCAGTAAACAGGGAACAGATACGCAGTATTTT. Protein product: CASSKQGTDTQYF.

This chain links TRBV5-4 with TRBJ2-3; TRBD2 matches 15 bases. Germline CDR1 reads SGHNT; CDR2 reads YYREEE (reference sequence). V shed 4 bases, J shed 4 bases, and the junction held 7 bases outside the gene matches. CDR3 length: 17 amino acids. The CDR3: CASSRGLAGGPADTQYF. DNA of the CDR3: TGTGCCAGCAGCCGAGGACTAGCGGGAGGGCCCGCAGATACGCAGTATTTT.

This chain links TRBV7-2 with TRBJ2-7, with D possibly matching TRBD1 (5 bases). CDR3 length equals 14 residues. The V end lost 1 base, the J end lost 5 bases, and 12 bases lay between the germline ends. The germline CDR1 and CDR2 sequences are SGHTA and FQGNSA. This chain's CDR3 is CASSLDPGKDEQYF. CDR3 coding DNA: TGTGCCAGCAGCTTAGATCCAGGGAAGGACGAGCAGTACTTC.

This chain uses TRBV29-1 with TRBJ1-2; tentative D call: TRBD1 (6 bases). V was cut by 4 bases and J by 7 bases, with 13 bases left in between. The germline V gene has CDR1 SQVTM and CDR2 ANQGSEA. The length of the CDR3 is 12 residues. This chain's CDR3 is CSVVQGIGGYTF. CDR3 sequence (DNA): TGCAGCGTTGTTCAGGGGATCGGTGGCTACACCTTC.

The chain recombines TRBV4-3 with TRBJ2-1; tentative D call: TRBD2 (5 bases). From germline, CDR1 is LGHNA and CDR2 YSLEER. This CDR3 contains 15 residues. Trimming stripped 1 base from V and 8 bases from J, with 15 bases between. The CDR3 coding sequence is TGCGCCAGCAGCCAAGGATCCCGGGAAGACGATGAGCAGTTCTTC. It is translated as CASSQGSREDDEQFF.